A selection of T cell receptor beta chains follows, all from one sample in a study of T-cell memory formation after mild COVID-19. MiXCR, run by TCRdb on the 5' RACE reads, gives a single entry per CDR3 protein. This sample has some 180,000 distinct CDR3 sequences, with about 18% found just once. The sample consisted of PBMCs or a T cell subset sorted from them (not recorded which). All receptors come from a young man who had mild COVID-19 (a few samples of this study predate the infection). Cell type and time point are not known. Both conserved end residues are part of each CDR3.

TRBV6-2/TRBV6-3 | 13 | CASSYSRPDTQYF
TRBV6-6 | 15 | CASSYRSGQIGGYTF
TRBV10-2 | 14 | CASSEGSSTGELFF
TRBV5-4 | 14 | CASSGPGAPDTQYF
TRBV11-2 | 14 | CASSLRSGVSPLHF
TRBV20-1 | 14 | CSASEQGGGTEAFF
TRBV3-1 | 14 | CASSPTSGATEAFF
TRBV2 | 15 | CASRASTSGQETQYF
TRBV4-2 | 15 | CASSQAPRGGDTQYF
TRBV7-3 | 15 | CASSLEGGRNTEAFF
TRBV10-3 | 12 | CAIGSSTDTQYF
TRBV7-6 | 13 | CASRQGPFYEQYF
TRBV5-1 | 16 | CASSLAPGQSNTEAFF
TRBV5-1 | 15 | CASSLWTGLGDTQYF
TRBV20-1 | 12 | CSASAGPGELFF
TRBV15 | 14 | CATSRVGGWETQYF
TRBV12-3/TRBV12-4 | 15 | CASALGSGSYNEQFF
TRBV6-5 | 12 | CASSYSGDTQYF
TRBV7-2 | 16 | CASPPGTSGGASELFF
TRBV7-2 | 14 | CASSLTRMTGELFF
TRBV7-2 | 14 | CASSLAPLGETQYF
TRBV5-1 | 13 | CASSPQGGSEAFF
TRBV4-1 | 16 | CASSQDGAAGRLPQHF
TRBV5-1 | 16 | CASSLVASGSVYEQYF
TRBV7-9 | 15 | CASSLGTGEGETQYF
TRBV7-2 | 13 | CASSLVRDSEAFF
TRBV6-2/TRBV6-3 | 12 | CASSATHETQYF
TRBV5-1 | 14 | CASSLDGPPYEQYF
TRBV20-1 | 12 | CSATGGYEKLFF
TRBV7-2 | 14 | CASSLSPRDGELFF
TRBV7-2 | 14 | CASSLVTGPHEQYF
TRBV9 | 13 | CASSESSRETQYF
TRBV20-1 | 12 | CSAPRDSYEQYF
TRBV4-3 | 15 | CASSPGTGVGTEAFF
TRBV4-2 | 15 | CASSAARPKTDTQYF